This T cell receptor (beta chain) stems from a study of identical twins listed by TCRdb under 2016. For context, the study as a whole: To test whether fetal clonotypes persist, the study used deep sequencing on TCR alpha and beta repertoires from monozygotic twins, unrelated adults of various ages, and cord blood. To rule out contamination, the twin experiments were replicated at different times with different library preparation protocols.

Turning to this clonotype: The target of this receptor is not known. No base qualities exist here, and no much larger clone lies one base off it.

The paper's findings and limits, for the study overall: Zero-insertion analyses could be partly confounded by invariant T cells such as MAIT and iNKT, though diverse VJ usage argued against such confounding for most clonotypes. Because the same donors could not be followed over many years, the conclusions depended on cross-sectional statistical analysis. Compared with coincidental sharing between unrelated individuals, out-of-frame TCR alpha sequences shared between twins had an excess of sequences with low generation probability. In monozygotic twins, out-of-frame TCR alpha sharing was systematically underestimated by recombination models, although the models agreed with sharing between unrelated individuals. The excess sharing between twins in beta out-of-frame sequences was weaker because fewer shared sequences reduced the signal-to-noise ratio. Abundant cord blood beta clonotypes carried fewer insertions; young adult naive repertoires showed a weaker similar trend, while memory repertoires showed none.

Library generation was performed with 5' RACE. The sequencing machine was an Illumina HiSeq 2000. Template switching added a universal primer binding site, and the final cDNA carried a unique molecular identifier that allowed TCR cDNA molecules to be counted accurately. Specific primers in the conserved constant-segment region were used to synthesize first-strand cDNA for TCR alpha and beta chains. To control for contamination, each cDNA library was double barcoded with a SMART-Mk sample barcode plus Illumina barcodes. Two successive PCR steps introduced TruSeq adapter sequences along with Illumina sample barcodes. The Illumina HiSeq platform was used with custom primers to sequence TCR alpha and beta cDNA libraries. The authors processed their data as follows. Raw reads were processed with MiGEC to extract unique molecular identifiers, and MiXCR was used to determine CDR3 positions. Recombination models were inferred per individual with the repgenHMM and IGoR tools using an EM algorithm. The analysis of shared clonotypes was done with the tcR package in R, with sharing normalized by the product of cloneset sizes. To study raw recombination free of thymic and clonal selection effects, out-of-frame nonproductive sequences were analyzed. TCRdb cleaned the public reads at Q25 with fastp, built clones with MiXCR and kept in-frame beta chains. Rows matching on CDR3 protein sequence are summarized as one entry with the most common DNA and genes. The V and J calls shown here were made by TCRdb, not taken from the authors' results. The sample table lists about 660,000 distinct CDR3 sequences, 8.5% to 9% of them with a count of one. In total, the top ten clones hold 0.85% to 1% of the sample.

Every donor in the study was a healthy Caucasian. Three pairs of female monozygotic twins, all aged roughly 18 to 30 years, made up the twin cohort. The RNA used for TCR libraries was isolated from peripheral blood mononuclear cells. These records were also assigned to another study, of yellow fever vaccine responses in identical twins. In that second paper, the authors write: According to the authors, in identical twins the way T cells responded to vaccination appeared partly convergent and partly personalized. Focusing on identical twins, the study followed the T cell clones that responded to the vaccine, and did so with precision.

What was sequenced was PBMCs. The origin of this receptor is a woman aged 18-29 years in good health.

The CDR3 in this case is CASSPQYPIIYEQYF. The sequenced DNA is TGTGCCAGCAGCCCCCAGTACCCGATAATCTACGAGCAGTACTTC. The chain is made from TRBV5-6 and TRBJ2-7, with the D gene uncertain. Measured from the cysteine to the phenylalanine, the CDR3 is 15 residues long. Only the CDR3 DNA stays, 45 bases, in frame from base 1. In the germline V gene, CDR1 corresponds to SGHDT and CDR2 to YYEEEE. V lost 4 bases and J lost 3 bases; the stretch between them is 17 bases long.